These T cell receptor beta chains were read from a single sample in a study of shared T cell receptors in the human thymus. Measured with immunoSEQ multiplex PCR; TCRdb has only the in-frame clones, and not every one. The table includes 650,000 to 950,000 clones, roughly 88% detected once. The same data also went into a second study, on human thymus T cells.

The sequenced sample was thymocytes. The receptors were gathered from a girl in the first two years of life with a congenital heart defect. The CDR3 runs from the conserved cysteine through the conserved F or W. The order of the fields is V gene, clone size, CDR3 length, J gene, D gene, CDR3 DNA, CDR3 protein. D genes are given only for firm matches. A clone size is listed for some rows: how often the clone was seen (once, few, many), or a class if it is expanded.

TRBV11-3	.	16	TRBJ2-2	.	TGTGCCAGCAGCTTAGTTCAGGGGGGTGGGGCCGGGGAGCTGTTTTTT	CASSLVQGGGAGELFF
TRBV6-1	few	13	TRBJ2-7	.	TGTGCCAGCAGTGTTGGCACGATCTACGAGCAGTACTTC	CASSVGTIYEQYF
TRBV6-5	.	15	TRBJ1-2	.	TGTGCCAGCAGTTACTCCTGGACAGTATTTAATGGCTACACCTTC	CASSYSWTVFNGYTF
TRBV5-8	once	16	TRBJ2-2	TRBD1	TGTGCCAGCAGCCAGGGACAGGGGGCAATGACCGGGGAGCTGTTTTTT	CASSQGQGAMTGELFF
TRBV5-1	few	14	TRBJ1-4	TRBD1	TGCGCCAGCAGCGCGGGACAGGTTAATGAAAAACTGTTTTTT	CASSAGQVNEKLFF
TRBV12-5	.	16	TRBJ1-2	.	TGTGCTAGTGGTTTGGGGTTTTTTGAGGGAAACTATGGCTACACCTTC	CASGLGFFEGNYGYTF
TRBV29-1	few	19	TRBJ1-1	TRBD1	TGCAGCGCTGCCATACGCGCCGGGACAGGAGCCCTCATGAACACTGAAGCTTTCTTT	CSAAIRAGTGALMNTEAFF
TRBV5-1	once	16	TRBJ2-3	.	TGCGCCAGCAGAGAGACTAAGCGGGTGAGGGGAGATACGCAGTATTTT	CASRETKRVRGDTQYF
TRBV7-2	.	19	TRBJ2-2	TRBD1	TGTGCCAGCAGCAGGGGGGACAGGGATTCACCCGCGAACACCGGGGAGCTGTTTTTT	CASSRGDRDSPANTGELFF
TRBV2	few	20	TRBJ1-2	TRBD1	TGTGCCAGCAGTCCCGACAGGGGAGCTGGTAAGGCAGCGCGATTCTATGGCTACACCTTC	CASSPDRGAGKAARFYGYTF
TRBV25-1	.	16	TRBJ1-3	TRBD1	TGTGCCAGCAGTCCCCCGACAGGGAAATCTGGAAACACCATATATTTT	CASSPPTGKSGNTIYF
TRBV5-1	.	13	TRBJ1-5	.	TGCGCCAGCAGCTGGACACCCAATCAGCCCCAGCATTTT	CASSWTPNQPQHF
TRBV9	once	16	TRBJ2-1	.	TGTGCCAGCAGTATTTATCAGGGGCCAACCTACAATGAGCAGTTCTTC	CASSIYQGPTYNEQFF
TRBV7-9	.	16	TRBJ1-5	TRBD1	TGTGCCAGCAGCCGGCTTCGGACAGGGTCTAATCAGCCCCAGCATTTT	CASSRLRTGSNQPQHF
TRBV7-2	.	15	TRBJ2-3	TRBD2	TGTGCCAGCAGCCCGACTAGCAGTTCGGGAGATACGCAGTATTTT	CASSPTSSSGDTQYF
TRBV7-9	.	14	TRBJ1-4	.	TGTGCCAGCAGCTTGCTAGGGGTTTATGAAAAACTGTTTTTT	CASSLLGVYEKLFF
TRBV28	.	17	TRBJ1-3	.	TGTGCCAGCAGTTGGGCGGGGAGGAAGTACTCTGGAAACACCATATATTTT	CASSWAGRKYSGNTIYF
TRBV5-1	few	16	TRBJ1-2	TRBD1	TGCGCCAGCAGCACAAACCATGGGACAGAACACTATGGCTACACCTTC	CASSTNHGTEHYGYTF
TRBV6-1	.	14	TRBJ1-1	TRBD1	TGTGCCAGCAGTTATCAAACAGGGGAAACTGAAGCTTTCTTT	CASSYQTGETEAFF
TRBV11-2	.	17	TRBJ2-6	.	TGTGCCAGCAGCTTAGGGGAGCCTCCCTCTGGGGCCAACGTCCTGACTTTC	CASSLGEPPSGANVLTF
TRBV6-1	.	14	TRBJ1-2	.	TGTGCCAGCACCCCAGGTTCCCGGTACTATGGCTACACCTTC	CASTPGSRYYGYTF
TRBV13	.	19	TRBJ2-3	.	TGTGCCAGCAGCTTTATGGGGCGGGGAGTTTATTTGGGCACAGATACGCAGTATTTT	CASSFMGRGVYLGTDTQYF
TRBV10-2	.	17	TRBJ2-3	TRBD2	TGCGCCAGCGTATCCGGGCGGGGGGAAGCCCACACAGATACGCAGTATTTT	CASVSGRGEAHTDTQYF
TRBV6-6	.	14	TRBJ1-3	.	TGTGCCAGCAGCCGCGGGAGGGAGGGATACACCATATATTTT	CASSRGREGYTIYF
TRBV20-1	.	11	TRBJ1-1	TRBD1	TGCAGTGCTAGCGGGACAGGGGGAGCTTTCTTT	CSASGTGGAFF
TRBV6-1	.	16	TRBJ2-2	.	TGTGCCAGCAGTGTGGCTTTGGCGGTGAGGGTGGGGGAGCTGTTTTTT	CASSVALAVRVGELFF
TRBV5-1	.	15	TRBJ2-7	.	TGCGCCAGCAGCTTGGACAGCCCGCGGGACTACGAGCAGTACTTC	CASSLDSPRDYEQYF
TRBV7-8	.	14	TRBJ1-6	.	TGTGCCAGCAGCTTAGGGCTCGGGAATTCACCCCTCCACTTT	CASSLGLGNSPLHF
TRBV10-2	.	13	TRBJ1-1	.	TGCGCCAGCAGGCATGAGAGGATTACTGAAGCTTTCTTT	CASRHERITEAFF
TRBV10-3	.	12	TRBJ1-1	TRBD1	TGTGCCATCCGGGGACAGGGTACTGAAGCTTTCTTT	CAIRGQGTEAFF
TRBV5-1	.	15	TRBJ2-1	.	TGCGCCAGCTCGCTGGCGGGGGCCCCTTACAATGAGCAGTTCTTC	CASSLAGAPYNEQFF
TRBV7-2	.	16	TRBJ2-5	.	TGTGCCAGCAGCTTACGAGGGATGGTTTGGCGAGAGACCCAGTACTTC	CASSLRGMVWRETQYF
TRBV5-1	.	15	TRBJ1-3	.	TGCGCCAGCAGCTTGGCTGGCGGTTGCGGAAACACCATATATTTT	CASSLAGGCGNTIYF
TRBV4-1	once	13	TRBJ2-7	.	TGCGCCAGCAGCAAGGGGGGGATCTACGAGCAGTACTTC	CASSKGGIYEQYF
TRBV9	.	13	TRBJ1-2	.	TGTGCCAGCAGCGTAGGGGGCGACTATGGCTACACCTTC	CASSVGGDYGYTF
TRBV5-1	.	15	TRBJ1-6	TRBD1	TGCGCCAGCAGCACGGGACAGGGTTTTAATTCACCCCTCCACTTT	CASSTGQGFNSPLHF
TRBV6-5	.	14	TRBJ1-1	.	TGTGCCAGCACAGAAGGGGGGGACAACACTGAAGCTTTCTTT	CASTEGGDNTEAFF
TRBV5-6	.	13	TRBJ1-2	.	TGTGCCAGCAGCTTGGTAGCTAACTATGGCTACACCTTC	CASSLVANYGYTF
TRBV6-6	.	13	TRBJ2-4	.	TGTAGTTATAGCATTGGGCGGGAAAACATTCAGTACTTC	CSYSIGRENIQYF
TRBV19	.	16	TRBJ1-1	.	TGTGCCAGTAGTATAGCCCAACATACCGCGAACACTGAAGCTTTCTTT	CASSIAQHTANTEAFF
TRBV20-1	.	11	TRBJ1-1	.	TGCAGTGCTCGGAGGGTGCGGGTAGCTTTCTTT	CSARRVRVAFF
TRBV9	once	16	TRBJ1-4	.	TGTGCCAGCAGCCCCGGTGATTGGCAGGGTAATGAAAAACTGTTTTTT	CASSPGDWQGNEKLFF
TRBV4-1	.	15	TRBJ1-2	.	TGCGCCAGCAGCCCTCTTCTAGCGACAGCCTATGGCTACACCTTC	CASSPLLATAYGYTF
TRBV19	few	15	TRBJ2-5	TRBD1	TGTGCCAGTAGTATCATTACGAGGGGGCAGGAGACCCAGTACTTC	CASSIITRGQETQYF
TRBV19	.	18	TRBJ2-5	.	TGTGCCAGTAGTATGGGTCAGGGCAGGGCGGAAGAGGAAGAGACCCAGTACTTC	CASSMGQGRAEEEETQYF
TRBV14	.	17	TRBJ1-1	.	TGTGCCAGCAGCCAAGAACGGAGTTACGGAGGGTTGGCTGAAGCTTTCTTT	CASSQERSYGGLAEAFF
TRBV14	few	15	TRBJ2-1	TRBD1	TGTGCCAGCAGCCTAGGGACAGGTGCCTACAATGAGCAGTTCTTC	CASSLGTGAYNEQFF
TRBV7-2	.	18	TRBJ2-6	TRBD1	TGTGCCAGCAGCCTCCGACAGGGTTCCTACTCTGGGGCCAACGTCCTGACTTTC	CASSLRQGSYSGANVLTF
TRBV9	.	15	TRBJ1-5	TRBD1	TGTGCCAGCAGCAGGGACAGGGAGGGGAATCAGCCCCAGCATTTT	CASSRDREGNQPQHF
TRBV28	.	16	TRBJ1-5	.	TGTGCCAGCAGTTCTCATACAGGGAAGGGTCATCAGCCCCAGCATTTT	CASSSHTGKGHQPQHF
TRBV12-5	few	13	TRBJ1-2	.	TGTGCTAGTGGTTATAGGGGACACCCAGGCTACACCTTC	CASGYRGHPGYTF
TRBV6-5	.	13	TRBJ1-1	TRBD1	TGTGCCAGCAACCCGGGACAGCACACTGAAGCTTTCTTT	CASNPGQHTEAFF
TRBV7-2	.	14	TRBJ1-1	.	TGTGCCCCGTACCGAGCAGGGTTGGACACTGAAGCTTTCTTT	CAPYRAGLDTEAFF
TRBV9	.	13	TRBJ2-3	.	TGTGCCAGCAGCCCTCTACGGACAGATACGCAGTATTTT	CASSPLRTDTQYF